These 5 T cell receptor beta chains share one sample of origin, sequenced in a study of OX40 agonist ivuxolimab in advanced cancers. The protocol was immunoSEQ multiplex PCR, while the TCRdb copy is restricted to in-frame clones and leaves out a portion. This sample has about 150,000 clones, with approximately 94% found just once. This specimen consisted of CD4+ or CD8+ T cells sorted from blood, obtained in a trial of the OX40 agonist ivuxolimab. These receptors originate from an adult with an advanced solid tumor such as melanoma, head and neck, liver or kidney cancer.

The V gene is TRBV2, the J gene TRBJ2-2, with 7 bases that match TRBD1. The CDR3 runs 17 residues. With V trimmed by 8 bases and J by 3 bases, 15 bases remained unmatched. CDR1 and CDR2 from the germline V gene are SNHLY and FYNNEI. Here the CDR3 DNA reads TGTGCCAGCCTTACTCGACAGGGAAACTTTGACACCGGGGAGCTGTTTTTT. It is translated as CASLTRQGNFDTGELFF.

The genes are TRBV5-4 and TRBJ2-1; 12 positions match TRBD2. V shed 0 bases and J 6 bases; nucleotides not matched to a gene: 10. The CDR3 is 18 residues long. Germline lookup yields CDR1 SGHNT and CDR2 YYREEE (reference sequence). Written as DNA, the CDR3 is TGTGCCAGCAGCTTGGCCCCTAGCGGGAGGGTGAAGGGCAATGAGCAGTTCTTC. Residues: CASSLAPSGRVKGNEQFF.

The rearrangement joins TRBV30 to TRBJ1-4; 9 bases are a match to TRBD1. This CDR3 is 13 amino acids long. Trimming at V came to 4 bases and at J to 5 bases, leaving 2 bases not matched to a gene. The V gene's germline CDR1 is GTSNPN and CDR2 SVGIG (reference sequence). In nucleotides, the CDR3 is TGTGCCTGGATGGGGACAGGGAATGAAAAACTGTTTTTT. It codes for CAWMGTGNEKLFF.

The chain couples TRBV10-3 to TRBJ2-3; possibly TRBD2 for D (7 bases). This CDR3 has 14 amino acids. Germline CDR1 ENHRY, CDR2 SYGVKD. Trimming shortened V by 6 bases and J by 2 bases, and 12 bases separated the two germline ends. CDR3 region: CAIRAGALTDTQYF. The CDR3 nucleotides read TGTGCCATCAGGGCGGGGGCGCTCACAGATACGCAGTATTTT.

The chain employs TRBV7-3 and TRBJ1-1; D not certain. The germline V and J ends were trimmed by 0 bases and 8 bases, with 13 bases remaining between them. There are 14 residues in the CDR3. The germline CDR1 and CDR2 sequences are SGHTA and FQGTGA. The CDR3 DNA follows: TGTGCCAGCAGCTTAACGGACGGGGTGGGAGAAGCTTTCTTT. This translates into CASSLTDGVGEAFF.